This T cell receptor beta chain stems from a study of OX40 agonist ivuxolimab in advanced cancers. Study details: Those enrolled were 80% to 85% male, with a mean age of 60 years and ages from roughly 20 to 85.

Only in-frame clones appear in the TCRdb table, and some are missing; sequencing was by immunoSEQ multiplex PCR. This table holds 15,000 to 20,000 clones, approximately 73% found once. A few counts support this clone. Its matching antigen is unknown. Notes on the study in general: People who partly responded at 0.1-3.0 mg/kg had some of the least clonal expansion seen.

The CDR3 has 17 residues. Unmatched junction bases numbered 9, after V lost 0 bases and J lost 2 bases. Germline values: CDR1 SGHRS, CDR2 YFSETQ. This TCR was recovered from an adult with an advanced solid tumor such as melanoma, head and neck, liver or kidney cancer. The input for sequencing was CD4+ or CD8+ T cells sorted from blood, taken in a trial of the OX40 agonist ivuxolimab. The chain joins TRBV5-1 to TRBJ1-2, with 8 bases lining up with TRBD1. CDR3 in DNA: TGCGCCAGCAGCTTGGGGACAGGGACGGAACGGAACTATGGCTACACCTTC. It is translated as CASSLGTGTERNYGYTF.